Reported below is one TCR beta chain. The data were taken from a study of shared clonotypes between healthy human individuals. Produced via immunoSEQ multiplex PCR; TCRdb's table is partial and in-frame only. This table has about 2 million clones, 95% appearing once. Germline V lookup: CDR1 GTSNPN, CDR2 SVGIG (reference sequence). V shed 4 bases, J shed 7 bases, and the junction held 1 base outside the gene matches. This CDR3 comprises 11 residues. This receptor was taken from a man aged 18 to 29 in good health. The chain recombines TRBV30 with TRBJ2-1, with TRBD1 identical over 7 bases. Input material: naive CD4+ T cells sorted from blood. Documented subset: CD45RA+ positively selected. CDR3: CAWNRGNEQFF. CDR3 bases: TGTGCCTGGAACAGGGGAAATGAGCAGTTCTTC.